The clone carrying this TCR beta chain was found a few times. TCRdb analysed the 5' RACE reads with MiXCR anew, one entry per CDR3 protein. The table lists hundreds of thousands of distinct CDR3 sequences, approximately 15% of them singletons. This record comes from a study of T-cell memory formation after mild COVID-19. The CDR3 totals 15 residues. The V and J ends lost 4 bases and 0 bases respectively, with 15 bases between them. Germline assignment: CDR1 DFQATT and CDR2 SNEGSKA (reference sequence). Sample: PBMCs or a T cell subset sorted from them (not recorded which). The chain carries TRBV20-1 and TRBJ1-2; D is perhaps TRBD1 (5 bases). The source of this sequence is a man younger than 35 who had mild COVID-19 (a few samples of this study predate the infection). Cell type and time point are not known. CDR3 loop: CSAIGANLANYGYTF. The CDR3 DNA follows: TGCAGTGCTATTGGGGCGAATTTGGCTAACTATGGCTACACCTTC.